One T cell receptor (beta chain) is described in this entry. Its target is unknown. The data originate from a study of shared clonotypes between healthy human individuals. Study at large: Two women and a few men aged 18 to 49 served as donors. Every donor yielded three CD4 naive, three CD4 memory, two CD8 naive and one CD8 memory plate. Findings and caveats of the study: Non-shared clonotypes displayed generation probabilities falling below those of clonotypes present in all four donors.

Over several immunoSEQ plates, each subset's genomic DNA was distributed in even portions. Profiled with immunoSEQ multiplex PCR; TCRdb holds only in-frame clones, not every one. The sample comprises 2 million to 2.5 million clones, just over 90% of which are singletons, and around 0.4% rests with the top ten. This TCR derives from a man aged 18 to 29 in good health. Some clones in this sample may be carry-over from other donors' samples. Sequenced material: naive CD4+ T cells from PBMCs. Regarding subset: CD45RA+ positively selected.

This CDR3 reads CASRPGNSNQPQHF. The CDR3 DNA follows: TGCGCCAGCAGACCAGGGAATAGCAATCAGCCCCAGCATTTT. The J gene is TRBJ1-5, the V gene TRBV5-1, with D perhaps TRBD1 (5 bases). V was trimmed by 5 bases and J by 0 bases, leaving 9 bases between them. Germline CDR1 is SGHRS and CDR2 is YFSETQ. The CDR3 contains 14 residues.